Following are 25 T cell receptor beta chains from one sample sequenced in a study of shared T cell receptors in the human thymus. Here immunoSEQ multiplex PCR was the method, and the copy in TCRdb shows in-frame clones only, minus some. Here the sample spans around 340,000 clones, roughly 94% being singletons. The sequenced sample consisted of thymocytes. Receptors originate from a human donor.

The CDR3 here is CSVGGGSTDTQYF. CDR3 bases: TGCAGCGTTGGGGGCGGGAGCACAGATACGCAGTATTTT. The chain links TRBV29-1 to TRBJ2-3; D may be TRBD1 or TRBD2 (5 bases each). This CDR3 is 13 amino acids long. The V end was cut by 4 bases, the J end by 0 bases, with 8 bases between. Germline V gene data show CDR1 as SQVTM and CDR2 as ANQGSEA.

V gene TRBV7-6 combines with J gene TRBJ1-3, with 7 bases fitting TRBD1. Looked up from germline, CDR1 is SGHVS and CDR2 is FNYEAQ. This CDR3 is 14 amino acids long. V lost 6 bases to trimming and J lost 5 bases; unmatched junction nucleotides: 7. The CDR3 loop is CASSLQGTRNTIYF. The CDR3, as DNA: TGTGCCAGCAGTTTACAGGGGACTCGAAACACCATATATTTT. The full variable domain, rest sourced from reference TRBV7-6 and TRBJ1-3, is GAGVSQSPRYKVTKRGQDVALRCDPISGHVSLYWYRQALGQGPEFLTYFNYEAQQDKSGLPNDRFSAERPEGSISTLTIQRTEQRDSAMYRCASSLQGTRNTIYFGEGSWLTVV.

J is TRBJ1-1 and V is TRBV6-1; the D gene is possibly TRBD1 (6 bases). V was pared by 1 base and J by 10 bases, with 7 bases between. The germline V gene encodes CDR1 MNHNS and CDR2 SASEGT. The CDR3 is 11 residues long. CDR3 sequence: CASSEGGGAFF. The CDR3 DNA follows: TGTGCCAGCAGTGAAGGAGGGGGAGCTTTCTTT.

J is TRBJ2-7 and V is TRBV7-2; the match to TRBD2 covers 8 bases. CDR1 is SGHTA and CDR2 is FQGNSA in the germline V gene. V lost 5 bases, J lost 6 bases, and 9 bases stayed unmatched. The CDR3 length is 14 residues. This chain's CDR3 is CASSQTREEREQYF. CDR3 nucleotide sequence: TGTGCCAGCAGCCAGACGCGGGAGGAGCGCGAGCAGTACTTC.

The chain has TRBV27 and TRBJ1-5; TRBD1 matches at 10 bases. CDR3 length equals 17 residues. J was trimmed by 6 bases and V by 6 bases; bases with no gene match: 14. Germline values: CDR1 MNHEY, CDR2 SMNVEV (reference sequence). CDR3 bases: TGTGCCAGCAGCTTACGTTGGCAGGACAGGGGGAGTCAGCCCCAGCATTTT. Translated, it gives CASSLRWQDRGSQPQHF.

A few counts support this clone. The chain links TRBV4-1 to TRBJ1-2, with D possibly TRBD1 on 5 matching bases. V lost 6 bases to trimming and J lost 1 base, with 21 bases between them. Germline CDR1 MGHRA, CDR2 YSYEKL. CDR3 size: 17 residues. CDR3 nucleotides: TGCGCCAGCAGGTTTTCCACGGCAGGGCGTCATAACTATGGCTACACCTTC. Translating it yields CASRFSTAGRHNYGYTF.

V is TRBV30 and J is TRBJ1-5; 7 bases are shared with TRBD1. Germline V CDR1 and CDR2: GTSNPN, SVGIG (reference sequence). The CDR3 runs to 14 residues. The junction had 4 bases not matched to a gene; V was cut back by 2 bases and J by 3 bases. CDR3 loop: CAWSNTGDNQPQHF. CDR3 nucleotide sequence: TGTGCCTGGAGTAACACAGGGGACAATCAGCCCCAGCATTTT.

The chain is built from TRBV28 and TRBJ2-1, with 14 bases that match TRBD2. The V segment lost 5 bases and the J segment 9 bases; nucleotides outside the gene matches: 9. CDR3 length: 16 residues. Germline V gives CDR1 MDHEN, CDR2 SYDVKM. The CDR3 coding sequence is TGTGCCAGCAGTGCACCGGGACTAGCGGGAGCGTTTGAGCAGTTCTTC. It specifies CASSAPGLAGAFEQFF.

This chain uses TRBV6-1 with TRBJ1-5; D unresolved. V was clipped by 2 bases and J by 2 bases, with 10 bases between them. The CDR3 totals 15 residues. Germline CDR1 and CDR2: MNHNS and SASEGT. The CDR3 region is CASSEIAARNQPQHF. CDR3 nucleotide sequence: TGTGCCAGCAGTGAAATCGCGGCACGCAATCAGCCCCAGCATTTT.

The chain uses TRBV15 and TRBJ1-3; no firm D call. Looked up from germline, CDR1 is LNHNV and CDR2 is YYDKDF (reference sequence). The V gene lost 3 bases and the J gene lost 4 bases, with 19 bases spanning the gap. CDR3 length equals 17 residues. CDR3 coding DNA: TGTGCCACCAGCAGTTCAGCCGGGCTTAAGGACGGAAACACCATATATTTT. Its protein product is CATSSSAGLKDGNTIYF.

The genes are TRBV10-3 and TRBJ2-3, with TRBD1 as a possible D gene (5 bases). The CDR3 contains 14 residues. CDR1 is ENHRY, CDR2 SYGVKD, per germline. V was clipped by 4 bases and J by 0 bases, with 8 bases between them. The chain's CDR3 is CAISGTPSTDTQYF. CDR3 nucleotides: TGTGCCATCAGTGGGACACCTAGCACAGATACGCAGTATTTT.

The chain combines TRBV28 with TRBJ2-2; TRBD2 might be the D (5 bases). CDR1 MDHEN and CDR2 SYDVKM come from the germline V gene. V was cut by 5 bases and J by 3 bases, with 13 bases left in between. The CDR3 extends over 15 amino acids. DNA for the CDR3: TGTGCCAGCAGTCTACGCCGGACTTACACCGGGGAGCTGTTTTTT. It is translated as CASSLRRTYTGELFF.

The J gene is TRBJ1-1, the V gene TRBV7-9; the D is unclear. The CDR3 is 14 amino acids. The germline gives CDR1 SEHNR, CDR2 FQNEAQ (reference sequence). Trimming left V 5 bases short and J 4 bases short, with 14 bases between. The CDR3, as DNA: TGTGCCAGCAGCCCCGACTTAAAGGGCACTGAAGCTTTCTTT. Its translation: CASSPDLKGTEAFF.

This chain connects TRBV18 to TRBJ2-5, with TRBD2 matching over 7 bases. The CDR3 consists of 16 residues. V lost 5 bases and J lost 5; bases outside the gene matches: 14. Germline lookup yields CDR1 KGHSH and CDR2 LQKENI. The CDR3 protein is CASSSTRGRVGETQYF. The CDR3, as DNA: TGTGCCAGCTCATCTACAAGAGGGAGGGTCGGGGAGACCCAGTACTTC. Combining the CDR3 with reference TRBV18 and TRBJ2-5 gives the whole variable domain NAGVMQNPRHLVRRRGQEARLRCSPMKGHSHVYWYRQLPEEGLKFMVYLQKENIIDESGMPKERFSAEFPKEGPSILRIQQVVRGDSAAYFCASSSTRGRVGETQYFGPGTRLLVL.

The J gene is TRBJ2-7, the V gene TRBV19; D call uncertain. This CDR3 is 13 amino acids long. Per germline, CDR1 LNHDA and CDR2 SQIVND (reference sequence). V lost 7 bases and J lost 0, with 10 bases in between. The CDR3, as DNA: TGTGCCAGTATCAGGCGAAGCTCCTACGAGCAGTACTTC. This codes for CASIRRSSYEQYF.

The rearrangement uses TRBV28 and TRBJ2-7, with TRBD2 matching over 9 bases. CDR1 is MDHEN, CDR2 SYDVKM, per germline. Losses at the gene ends were 6 bases for V and 2 bases for J; bases not matched to a gene: 8. The CDR3 is made up of 15 amino acids. The CDR3: CASRFSGRWAYEQYF. CDR3 DNA sequence: TGTGCCAGCAGATTTAGCGGGAGATGGGCCTACGAGCAGTACTTC.

The chain combines TRBV9 with TRBJ1-4, with unresolved D. V was clipped by 3 bases and J by 5 bases, with 17 bases between them. The germline gives CDR1 SGDLS, CDR2 YYNGEE. The CDR3 is 16 residues long. CDR3 sequence reads: CASSAGVGIGNEKLFF. The CDR3 DNA reads as TGTGCCAGCAGCGCCGGGGTAGGCATCGGAAATGAAAAACTGTTTTTT.

The chain has TRBV27 and TRBJ1-1, with D possibly being TRBD1 (6 bases). V was cut by 6 bases and J by 0 bases, with 14 bases left in between. Germline loops: CDR1 MNHEY, CDR2 SMNVEV (reference sequence). The CDR3 is 15 amino acids. The DNA for the CDR3 is TGTGCCAGCAGCCGCACGGGACATTTGAACACTGAAGCTTTCTTT. This translates into CASSRTGHLNTEAFF.

This clone was recorded once. The rearrangement uses TRBV18 and TRBJ1-3; D uncertain. V shed 3 bases and J shed 7 bases, with 10 bases lying between them. The CDR3 length is 13 residues. CDR1 is KGHSH and CDR2 is LQKENI in the germline V gene. CDR3 region: CASSPSDFNTIYF. CDR3 in DNA: TGTGCCAGCTCACCTAGCGACTTTAACACCATATATTTT.

The chain links TRBV5-1 to TRBJ1-2; D might be TRBD1 (5 bases). V was cut by 1 base and J by 6 bases, with 13 bases left in between. The CDR3 contains 14 residues. Germline V gene lookup returns CDR1 SGHRS and CDR2 YFSETQ. CDR3 sequence reads: CASSLIRGGNGYTF. CDR3 nucleotides: TGCGCCAGCAGCTTGATAAGGGGAGGGAATGGCTACACCTTC.

V usage is TRBV2 and J usage is TRBJ2-1, with TRBD2 matching 8 bases. The CDR3 has 15 residues. V dropped 7 bases and J dropped 8; count of bases not matched to a gene: 13. CDR1 is SNHLY, CDR2 FYNNEI, per germline. Here the CDR3 DNA reads TGTGCCAGCATCAGAGTCTCTAGCGGGTACTATGAGCAGTTCTTC. This sequence encodes CASIRVSSGYYEQFF.

This chain uses TRBV7-3 with TRBJ2-5; D not certain. The V gene's germline CDR1 is SGHTA and CDR2 FQGTGA. V lost 6 bases to trimming and J lost 1 base, with 9 bases between them. The length of the CDR3 is 13 residues. The CDR3 DNA reads as TGTGCCAGCAGGGGATACGGCCAAGAGACCCAGTACTTC. As protein: CASRGYGQETQYF.

The J gene is TRBJ2-3, the V gene TRBV28; D gene ambiguous. CDR1 and CDR2 from the germline V gene are MDHEN and SYDVKM. The V end was cut by 3 bases, the J end by 10 bases, with 14 bases between. This CDR3 region has 13 residues. The CDR3 sequence is CASSFSGGNSQYF. CDR3 bases: TGTGCCAGCAGTTTCTCAGGTGGGAATTCGCAGTATTTT.

The rearrangement uses TRBV25-1 and TRBJ2-2; perhaps TRBD1 as D (6 bases). The CDR3 length is 16 residues. The germline gives CDR1 MGHDK, CDR2 SYGVNS. V was pared by 2 bases and J by 4 bases, with 14 bases between. In DNA form, the CDR3 reads TGTGCCAGCAGTGAAGCATCAAAGGACAGCACCGGGGAGCTGTTTTTT. Encoded protein: CASSEASKDSTGELFF.

V usage is TRBV10-2 and J usage is TRBJ2-5; 7 bases are a match to TRBD2. The V gene's germline CDR1 is WSHSY and CDR2 SAAADI. V lost 0 bases, J lost 0 bases, and 4 bases stayed unmatched. CDR3 length: 16 amino acids. The CDR3 loop reads CASSESRGDHQETQYF. CDR3 DNA: TGCGCCAGCAGTGAGTCACGGGGGGACCACCAAGAGACCCAGTACTTC.